The clone carrying this T cell receptor (beta chain) was observed many times. These data come from a study of read filtering for tumor transcriptome and immune sequencing. This library used around 400 ng RNA and molecular barcoded adaptors spanning alpha/delta and beta/gamma chains. MiXCR, run by TCRdb on the reads, gives a single entry per CDR3 protein. Seen here are around 65,000 distinct CDR3 sequences, less than 20% observed once, and the top ten hold roughly 11%. Per germline, CDR1 MGHRA and CDR2 YSYEKL. V dropped 0 bases and J dropped 5 bases, with 16 bases sitting between them. The CDR3 contains 17 residues.

The TCR originated in a donor at least 40 years old with multiple myeloma. The chain combines TRBV4-1 with TRBJ2-2; possible D gene TRBD1, 6 bases. The specimen was a population of CD138-negative cells sorted from bone marrow. CDR3 sequence (DNA): TGCGCCAGCAGCCAAGAGGGAACAGGGCCTAATACCGGGGAGCTGTTTTTT. Translation: CASSQEGTGPNTGELFF.